This TCR beta chain was recorded in a study of cytomegalovirus exposure and HLA in healthy donors. Study background: For the approximately 390 genotyped donors, 75% to 90% fell within the Caucasian-associated ancestry cluster. Study findings and constraints: The authors listed approximately 160 TCR beta chains as cytomegalovirus-associated.

V shed 6 bases and J 0 bases; nucleotides not matched to a gene: 7. The CDR3 covers 16 residues. In germline, CDR1 is MNHEY, CDR2 SMNVEV (reference sequence). The PCR was carried out with 60 Vbeta primers and 13 Jbeta primers. Profiling relied on immunoSEQ multiplex PCR, and the TCRdb table lists in-frame clones only, not all of them. The data contain approximately 150,000 clones, over 60% of them singletons. Regarding this clone: The antigen remains undetermined.

The receptor comes from a male donor in good health and CMV-seronegative. The chain recombines TRBV27 with TRBJ2-1; TRBD2 aligns across 8 bases. Sequencing used PBMCs. CDR3 sequence: CASSGAGASSYNEQFF. DNA for the CDR3: TGTGCCAGCAGCGGAGCGGGAGCGTCCTCCTACAATGAGCAGTTCTTC.